These 21 T cell receptor beta chains came from one sample sequenced in a study of cytomegalovirus exposure and HLA in healthy donors (dated by TCRdb to the late 2010s). The protocol used for the library was the immunoSEQ multiplex PCR assay. For the multiplex PCR, a mixture combining 60 forward primers for TCR Vbeta segments and 13 reverse primers for TCR Jbeta segments was used. In its TCRdb copy, this immuneACCESS table keeps in-frame sequences only and misses some clones. Where compared with another copy, unresolved V genes explain less than half of these, and the others have no known cause. This sample has 110,000 to 150,000 clones in its table, and about 82% of those were observed once. The ten largest make up 3.5% to 4.5% of the sample. Sequencing input: PBMCs. These receptor sequences come from a middle-aged woman in good health and CMV-seropositive.

This clone was counted only a few times. The chain recombines TRBV7-8 with TRBJ1-4; 7 positions match TRBD1. The germline V gene has CDR1 SGHVS and CDR2 FQNEAQ. Trimming cost V 10 bases and J 8 bases; bases outside gene matches: 10. The CDR3 spans 13 residues. The CDR3 nucleotides read TGTGCCACCCAGAGGGGACAGCTCGAAAAACTGTTTTTT. This translates into CATQRGQLEKLFF. Based on the CDR3 plus reference TRBV7-8 and TRBJ1-4, the full variable domain is GAGVSQSPRYKVAKRGQDVALRCDPISGHVSLFWYQQALGQGPEFLTYFQNEAQLDKSGLPSDRFFAERPEGSVSTLKIQRTQQEDSAVYLCATQRGQLEKLFFGSGTQLSVL.

The chain carries TRBV30 and TRBJ2-3; D possibly corresponds to TRBD2 (5 bases). This CDR3 region has 14 residues. Germline CDR1 reads GTSNPN; CDR2 reads SVGIG (reference sequence). V gave up 2 bases and J gave up 7 bases, with 16 bases separating them. The CDR3 loop is CAWSPAWERYTQYF. The DNA for the CDR3 is TGTGCCTGGAGTCCTGCGTGGGAGAGATATACGCAGTATTTT.

This chain connects TRBV7-2 to TRBJ2-7, with a possible D match to TRBD2 (5 bases). Germline-derived CDR1 and CDR2 are SGHTA and FQGNSA. V shed 5 bases and J shed 7 bases, with 18 bases lying between them. The length of the CDR3 is 14 residues. CDR3 DNA: TGTGCCAGCAGCCCCGGGATGCGGGTTCGGGAGCAGTACTTC. Its protein product is CASSPGMRVREQYF.

The chain recombines TRBV15 with TRBJ1-5; tentatively, D is TRBD1 (5 bases). The ends were cut back, 1 base at V and 2 bases at J, with 9 bases in the middle. Germline CDR1 reads LNHNV; CDR2 reads YYDKDF (reference sequence). There are 15 residues in the CDR3. CDR3 region: CATSRAGNGNQPQHF. DNA of the CDR3: TGTGCCACCAGCAGAGCAGGGAATGGCAATCAGCCCCAGCATTTT.

In DNA form, the CDR3 reads TGTGCCAGCAGTACAGGGCAGGGGACCTACGAGCAGTACTTC. Protein: CASSTGQGTYEQYF. This sequence joins TRBV2 and TRBJ2-7, with D tentatively TRBD1 (6 bases). The CDR3 is 14 residues long. Trimming stripped 5 bases from V and 2 bases from J, with 13 bases between. From germline, CDR1 is SNHLY and CDR2 FYNNEI.

The chain recombines TRBV10-1 with TRBJ1-1, with D tentatively TRBD1 (5 bases). This CDR3 region has 14 residues. V dropped 5 bases and J dropped 5 bases, with 15 bases sitting between them. Per germline, CDR1 WNHNN and CDR2 SYGVQD (reference sequence). CDR3 region: CASSREGFKTEAFF. CDR3 DNA sequence: TGCGCCAGCAGTCGGGAGGGGTTTAAGACTGAAGCTTTCTTT.

The chain is built from TRBV4-1 and TRBJ2-1, with 8 bases aligning to TRBD1. The CDR3 sequence is 18 residues long. Germline-derived CDR1 and CDR2 are MGHRA and YSYEKL. V lost 2 bases to trimming and J lost 7 bases; unmatched junction nucleotides: 16. CDR3 sequence: CASSQFSPEAGQENEQFF. The CDR3 nucleotides are TGCGCCAGCAGCCAATTCTCCCCCGAGGCGGGACAGGAAAATGAGCAGTTCTTC.

V usage is TRBV7-9 and J usage is TRBJ1-5; TRBD1 might be the D (6 bases). Trimming removed 2 bases from V and 3 bases from J, with 11 bases in between. This CDR3 has 15 amino acids. From germline, CDR1 is SEHNR and CDR2 FQNEAQ (reference sequence). CDR3 loop: CASSLFKGDNQPQHF. CDR3 in DNA: TGTGCCAGCAGCTTATTCAAGGGGGACAATCAGCCCCAGCATTTT.

The chain employs TRBV5-6 and TRBJ2-5, with 8 positions matching TRBD1. Per the germline V gene, CDR1 is SGHDT and CDR2 is YYEEEE. The ends lost 7 bases at V and 9 bases at J; junction bases unmatched: 8. This CDR3 has 12 residues. The CDR3 sequence: CASLKDRDPQYF. CDR3 DNA: TGTGCCAGCCTCAAGGACAGGGATCCCCAGTACTTC. The full variable domain, in which reference TRBV5-6 and TRBJ2-5 provide the parts outside the CDR3, is DAGVTQSPTHLIKTRGQQVTLRCSPKSGHDTVSWYQQALGQGPQFIFQYYEEEERQRGNFPDRFSGHQFPNYSSELNVNALLLGDSALYLCASLKDRDPQYFGPGTRLLVL.

The V gene is TRBV6-1, the J gene TRBJ2-7; D is unresolved. In germline, CDR1 is MNHNS, CDR2 SASEGT. Trimming removed 4 bases from V and 1 base from J, with 14 bases in between. This CDR3 is built from 15 residues. In nucleotides, the CDR3 is TGTGCCAGCAGTGGTCCGCCCGTGCGGTCCTACGAGCAGTACTTC. Protein sequence: CASSGPPVRSYEQYF.

The genes are TRBV5-1 and TRBJ2-4; 8 nucleotides align to TRBD2. V was pared by 5 bases and J by 1 base, with 8 bases of the junction left unmatched. Germline-derived CDR1 and CDR2 are SGHRS and YFSETQ. This CDR3 is built from 16 residues. This CDR3 reads CASRWGGGTAKNIQYF. The CDR3 coding sequence is TGCGCCAGCAGGTGGGGCGGGGGGACGGCCAAAAACATTCAGTACTTC.

This clone was counted a single time. The V and J genes are TRBV7-8 and TRBJ2-7; TRBD2 matches 11 bases. Germline V gene sequence: CDR1 SGHVS, CDR2 FQNEAQ. The CDR3 has 14 residues. The trim removed 8 bases at V and 5 bases at J, leaving 8 bases unmatched. The CDR3 sequence is CASGLTSGDNEQYF. For the CDR3, the DNA is TGTGCCAGCGGACTGACTAGCGGGGACAACGAGCAGTACTTC.

There are a few counts of this clone. This sequence joins TRBV7-9 and TRBJ2-3; 13 bases map to TRBD2. The V and J ends lost 5 bases and 6 bases, in that order; junction bases with no gene match: 8. This CDR3 region has 16 residues. Germline V gene lookup returns CDR1 SEHNR and CDR2 FQNEAQ (reference sequence). CDR3 sequence reads: CASSPGLAGPGDTQYF. The CDR3 DNA follows: TGTGCCAGCAGCCCGGGACTAGCGGGGCCCGGGGATACGCAGTATTTT. Variable domain in full (rest from reference TRBV7-9 and TRBJ2-3): DTGVSQNPRHKITKRGQNVTFRCDPISEHNRLYWYRQTLGQGPEFLTYFQNEAQLEKSRLLSDRFSAERPKGSFSTLEIQRTEQGDSAMYLCASSPGLAGPGDTQYFGPGTRLTVL.

The chain joins TRBV7-6 to TRBJ2-3, with 7 bases matching TRBD2. Germline V lookup: CDR1 SGHVS, CDR2 FNYEAQ. The V segment lost 3 bases and the J segment 2 bases; nucleotides outside the gene matches: 11. CDR3 size: 17 residues. The CDR3 here is CASSFRGRGSFTDTQYF. CDR3 coding DNA: TGTGCCAGCAGCTTCCGAGGGAGGGGATCTTTCACAGATACGCAGTATTTT.

J is TRBJ1-6 and V is TRBV7-9; D not certain. The ends were cut back, 2 bases at V and 9 bases at J, with 11 bases in the middle. CDR1 is SEHNR, CDR2 FQNEAQ, per germline (reference sequence). The CDR3 spans 14 residues. Here the CDR3 DNA reads TGTGCCAGCAGCTTAAATCTGGAGTTTTCACCCCTCCACTTT. This translates into CASSLNLEFSPLHF. Supplemented by reference TRBV7-9 and TRBJ1-6, the full variable domain reads DTGVSQNPRHKITKRGQNVTFRCDPISEHNRLYWYRQTLGQGPEFLTYFQNEAQLEKSRLLSDRFSAERPKGSFSTLEIQRTEQGDSAMYLCASSLNLEFSPLHFGNGTRLTVT.

This chain joins TRBV27 and TRBJ2-2; D gene unclear. Germline lookup yields CDR1 MNHEY and CDR2 SMNVEV (reference sequence). The CDR3 spans 13 residues. Trimming pared 5 bases from V and 5 bases from J, leaving 9 bases between. This chain's CDR3 is CASSPSRTGELFF. In DNA form, the CDR3 reads TGTGCCAGCAGTCCGAGTCGGACCGGGGAGCTGTTTTTT.

The chain uses TRBV19 and TRBJ2-3; 10 positions agree with TRBD2. From germline, CDR1 is LNHDA and CDR2 SQIVND (reference sequence). The CDR3 is made up of 15 amino acids. V shed 6 bases and J 3 bases; nucleotides not matched to a gene: 6. In DNA form, the CDR3 reads TGTGCCAGTAGGACAGGGACTAGCGTGACAGATACGCAGTATTTT. This gives the protein CASRTGTSVTDTQYF.

This clone was detected only a few times. CDR3 protein: CASPYCVNQPQHF. The CDR3 DNA reads as TGTGCCAGCCCTTATTGTGTCAATCAGCCCCAGCATTTT. The rearrangement links TRBV21-1 to TRBJ1-5. TRBV21-1 is listed as a pseudogene. The CDR3 is 13 residues long.

J is TRBJ1-3 and V is TRBV6-5; 8 nucleotides align to TRBD1. This CDR3 is 15 amino acids long. Unmatched junction bases numbered 5, after V lost 6 bases and J lost 1 base. Germline values: CDR1 MNHEY, CDR2 SVGAGI. CDR3 nucleotide sequence: TGTGCCAGCAGCCTAGGACAGGGTTCTGGAAACACCATATATTTT. This encodes CASSLGQGSGNTIYF.

The rearrangement joins TRBV30 to TRBJ1-2; D ambiguous. This CDR3 has 16 residues. From germline, CDR1 is GTSNPN and CDR2 SVGIG (reference sequence). The V gene lost 2 bases and the J gene lost 0 bases, with 16 bases spanning the gap. The CDR3 here is CAWSSGASNPNYGYTF. In nucleotides, the CDR3 is TGTGCCTGGAGTAGCGGTGCCTCCAACCCTAACTATGGCTACACCTTC.

This chain joins TRBV6-4 and TRBJ2-1, with D possibly TRBD1 on 6 matching bases. The CDR3 spans 16 residues. V gave up 3 bases and J gave up 8 bases, with 20 bases separating them. The germline V gene encodes CDR1 MRHNA and CDR2 SNTAGT. As DNA, the CDR3 is TGTGCCAGCAGTGATTCATGGGTCAGGGGAATCCATGAGCAGTTCTTC. Amino acids: CASSDSWVRGIHEQFF.